This T cell receptor (beta chain) emerged from a study of post-analysis software for immune sequencing data. Libraries were made from TCR beta cDNA, and they carried unique molecular identifiers. TCRdb recomputed calls from the PCR reads with MiXCR, one row per CDR3 protein. This table holds 750,000 to 950,000 distinct CDR3 sequences, around 50% found once. To note about this clonotype: Its antigen is unknown.

Findings and limits, study-wide: Five TRBV segments, including TRBV5-6, TRBV5-1 and TRBV20-1, were more frequent in patients than controls. Multiple sclerosis was associated with a significant reduction in normalized Chao1 diversity relative to controls.

The germline V gene encodes CDR1 SGHRS and CDR2 YFSETQ. Germline trimming cut 3 bases from V and 9 bases from J; bases unmatched to any gene: 9. The CDR3 runs 16 residues. The clonotype comes from a girl aged 10 to 17 with multiple sclerosis. Sequencing used blood. This chain connects TRBV5-1 to TRBJ2-1, with 13 bases aligning to TRBD2. Written as DNA, the CDR3 is TGCGCCAGCAGCTCGGCCACTAGCGGGGGGGCGGGTGAGCAGTTCTTC. Translation: CASSSATSGGAGEQFF.